This is a list of T cell receptor beta chains from one sample in a study of early T cells in non-severe SARS-CoV-2 infection. TCRdb fed the 5' RACE reads into MiXCR, producing one record per CDR3 protein. In the table there are under 90,000 distinct CDR3 sequences, 13% of which are singletons. What was sequenced was whole blood. Source of these receptors: an adult who was a healthcare worker with PCR-confirmed SARS-CoV-2 infection or an uninfected control (not recorded which). Each CDR3 is given with its conserved first and last residue. A D gene is named only where the DNA matches it firmly. The size field is filled for only some rows; it gives once, few, many or a size class.

.	TRBV4-1	TRBJ2-4	.	TGCGCCAGCAGCCATGCCCAAGAAGGAGGAAACATTCAGTACTTC	CASSHAQEGGNIQYF
.	TRBV28	TRBJ2-3	TRBD2	TGTGCCAGCAGGCCGATCGGGACTAGCGGGAATACGCAGTATTTT	CASRPIGTSGNTQYF
many	TRBV24-1	TRBJ2-3	.	TGTGCCACCAGCCCCGGGCTAGGGGGTACAGATACGCAGTATTTT	CATSPGLGGTDTQYF
many	TRBV5-1	TRBJ1-1	.	TGCGCCAGCAGCACCATGACAGGCGGCTGGGAAGCTTTCTTT	CASSTMTGGWEAFF
few	TRBV4-2	TRBJ2-3	.	TGTGCCAGCAGCCAGGCCCTTATCGGGGCCGGAGATACGCAGTATTTT	CASSQALIGAGDTQYF
many	TRBV13	TRBJ1-2	.	TGTGCCAGCAGCTTCGAAGAAGGGCAGCAAAATAGCTATGGCTACACCTTC	CASSFEEGQQNSYGYTF
.	TRBV3-1	TRBJ1-2	TRBD1	TGTGCCAGCAGCCCCCGGGACAGCAACCACTATGGCTACACCTTC	CASSPRDSNHYGYTF
many	TRBV5-6	TRBJ1-2	TRBD1	TGTGCCAGCAGCTCGACAGGGATCTATGGCTACACCTTC	CASSSTGIYGYTF
few	TRBV20-1	TRBJ2-7	.	TGCAGTGCGGTTCCCTCTAGCTACGAGCAGTACTTC	CSAVPSSYEQYF
.	TRBV27	TRBJ1-2	TRBD1	TGTGCCAGCAGTACCGGACAGGGCCCCAACTATGGCTACACCTTC	CASSTGQGPNYGYTF
few	TRBV28	TRBJ2-1	TRBD2	TGTGCCAGCAGTCCCTTAGCGGGAGGGCCGTACAATGAGCAGTTCTTC	CASSPLAGGPYNEQFF
few	TRBV7-2	TRBJ1-6	.	TGTGCCAGCAGCTTAGTACAGGGAAATAATTCACCCCTCCACTTT	CASSLVQGNNSPLHF
.	TRBV29-1	TRBJ1-1	.	TGCAGCTTCTCCCTCCAAGGGGTTCATGAAGCTTTCTTT	CSFSLQGVHEAFF
.	TRBV3-1	TRBJ2-7	TRBD2	TGTGCCAGCAGCCAAGTTCCCGGGACTAGCGGGTACGAGCAGTACTTC	CASSQVPGTSGYEQYF
few	TRBV29-1	TRBJ2-7	TRBD2	TGCAGCGCTAGCGGGATCTTGGCCTACGAGCAGTACTTC	CSASGILAYEQYF